This T cell receptor (beta chain) was sequenced during a study of identical twins' blood T cells. At the level of the study: Six alpha and about 6 beta libraries together yielded some 50 million reads.

The V gene's germline CDR1 is LGHDT and CDR2 YNNKEL (reference sequence). The CDR3 is made up of 14 amino acids. Trimming shortened V by 1 base and J by 2 bases, and 8 bases separated the two germline ends. TCR cDNA libraries were made from RNA using a previously described, modified protocol. Original processing notes: Per-library CDR3 reads ranged about 2.2 to 3.6 million; clonotypes, ~85,000 to ~550,000. In TCRdb, the 5' RACE reads were re-called with MiXCR into one record per CDR3 protein. These V and J calls derive from TCRdb rather than the authors' analysis. The repertoire holds about 370,000 distinct CDR3 sequences, with roughly 27% as singletons.

The TCR comes from a woman between 18 and 49 years old in good health. Sample: PBMCs. This rearrangement joins TRBV3-1 to TRBJ2-5; D possibly corresponds to TRBD2 (5 bases). The CDR3 DNA sequence: TGTGCCAGCAGCCAAGCGGGATATCAAGAGACCCAGTACTTC. Translating gives CASSQAGYQETQYF.